The 5 T cell receptor beta chains below were found in one sample sequenced in a study of OX40 agonist ivuxolimab in advanced cancers. Generated by immunoSEQ multiplex PCR, the TCRdb table keeps only in-frame clones and is missing some. The sample records about 150,000 clones, under 95% being singletons. The specimen comprised CD4+ or CD8+ T cells sorted from blood, sampled in a trial of the OX40 agonist ivuxolimab. Source of these receptors: an adult with an advanced solid tumor such as melanoma, head and neck, liver or kidney cancer.

This rearrangement joins TRBV14 to TRBJ2-7; 9 nucleotides line up with TRBD1. This CDR3 comprises 16 residues. With 4 bases clipped from V and 6 bases from J, the junction kept 13 bases outside the gene matches. CDR1 is SGHDN and CDR2 is FVKESK in the germline V gene. This CDR3 reads CASSPYFDRGESEQYF. CDR3 in DNA: TGTGCCAGCAGCCCCTATTTTGACAGGGGGGAGAGCGAGCAGTACTTC.

The chain employs TRBV5-4 and TRBJ2-3; no firm D call. The CDR3 extends over 16 amino acids. The germline gives CDR1 SGHNT, CDR2 YYREEE (reference sequence). The V end lost 4 bases, the J end lost 2 bases, and 17 bases lay between the germline ends. The CDR3 coding sequence is TGTGCCAGCAGCCTGGGGTTGGGGTGGGACACAGATACGCAGTATTTT. It is translated as CASSLGLGWDTDTQYF.

The V and J genes are TRBV18 and TRBJ1-1; no definite D call. Germline V CDR1 and CDR2: KGHSH, LQKENI. The CDR3 totals 14 residues. With 0 bases removed from V and 5 bases from J, the gap between germline ends came to 10 bases. DNA of the CDR3: TGTGCCAGCTCACCACCAGCCTTGAGGACTGAAGCTTTCTTT. It specifies CASSPPALRTEAFF.

This rearrangement joins TRBV30 to TRBJ2-7; TRBD1 agrees at 10 bases. This CDR3 spans 13 amino acids. V lost 7 bases to trimming and J lost 6 bases; unmatched junction nucleotides: 9. The germline V gene has CDR1 GTSNPN and CDR2 SVGIG (reference sequence). Here the CDR3 reads CASRRQGAGEQYF. The DNA of the CDR3 is TGTGCCTCCAGGAGACAGGGGGCGGGCGAGCAGTACTTC.

The V gene is TRBV7-2, the J gene TRBJ2-1, with 11 bases matching TRBD2. The CDR3 sequence is 16 residues long. Germline V gives CDR1 SGHTA, CDR2 FQGNSA. After removal of 2 bases from V and 4 bases from J, the junction contained 4 bases not matched to a gene. CDR3 protein: CASSLSWTSGYNEQFF. CDR3 nucleotides: TGTGCCAGCAGCTTATCCTGGACTAGCGGGTACAATGAGCAGTTCTTC.